This entry lists 30 T cell receptor beta chains sequenced from one sample in a study of preoperative IRX-2 immunotherapy in early breast cancer. Treatment reported: preoperative locoregional IRX-2 cytokine immunotherapy. The data were produced by immunoSEQ multiplex PCR, yet TCRdb's version contains in-frame clones alone and is incomplete. The sample lists around 88,000 clones; about nine tenths were seen once. The input for sequencing was tumor tissue, taken after IRX-2 immunotherapy. These receptors came from a human donor with breast cancer.

This chain joins TRBV18 and TRBJ2-1; 7 bases match TRBD1. The CDR3 extends over 15 amino acids. V was pared by 3 bases and J by 0 bases, with 2 bases of the junction left unmatched. Germline CDR1 and CDR2: KGHSH and LQKENI. The CDR3 sequence is CASSPGQLSYNEQFF. The CDR3 DNA follows: TGTGCCAGCTCACCGGGACAGCTCTCCTACAATGAGCAGTTCTTC. The full variable domain, completed using reference TRBV18 and TRBJ2-1, is NAGVMQNPRHLVRRRGQEARLRCSPMKGHSHVYWYRQLPEEGLKFMVYLQKENIIDESGMPKERFSAEFPKEGPSILRIQQVVRGDSAAYFCASSPGQLSYNEQFFGPGTRLTVL.

The gene calls are TRBV12-5 and TRBJ2-5; 11 bases are a match to TRBD1. Germline lookup yields CDR1 LGHNT and CDR2 FRNRAP. This CDR3 has 15 amino acids. CDR3 bases: TGTGCCAGCACCCTAGGACAGGGGGCTCAAGAGACCCAGTACTTC. This sequence encodes CASTLGQGAQETQYF. The variable domain in full, with the rest retrieved from reference TRBV12-5 and TRBJ2-5, is DARVTQTPRHKVTEMGQEVTMRCQPILGHNTVFWYRQTMMQGLELLAYFRNRAPLDDSGMPKDRFSAEMPDATLATLKIQPSEPRDSAVYFCASTLGQGAQETQYFGPGTRLLVL.

This clone was observed once. The rearrangement joins TRBV5-1 to TRBJ1-2; tentatively, D is TRBD1 (5 bases). V shed 0 bases and J shed 2 bases, with 11 bases lying between them. The CDR3 is made up of 15 amino acids. Germline V gene data show CDR1 as SGHRS and CDR2 as YFSETQ. The CDR3 is CASSLDLRDNYGYTF. The CDR3 DNA reads as TGCGCCAGCAGCTTGGACCTCCGGGACAACTATGGCTACACCTTC.

This clone was counted a few times. The genes are TRBV7-5 and TRBJ2-5; the table gives TRBD1 as D, unverified against the DNA. TRBV7-5 is a known pseudogene. The CDR3 consists of 14 residues. CDR3 loop: CASSLMGQGETQYF. CDR3 in DNA: TGTGCCAGCAGCTTGATGGGACAGGGAGAGACCCAGTACTTC.

The gene calls are TRBV10-2 and TRBJ2-3; 11 bases are shared with TRBD2. This CDR3 region has 15 residues. V trimming: 6 bases; J trimming: 6 bases; junction bases outside the gene matches: 8. Germline values: CDR1 WSHSY, CDR2 SAAADI. The CDR3 region has the DNA TGCGCCAGCAGGGAACTAGCGGGAGTGGCTGATACGCAGTATTTT. Protein sequence: CASRELAGVADTQYF.

The sample holds one count of this clone. The gene calls are TRBV5-1 and TRBJ2-1; 12 nucleotides align to TRBD2. V was pared by 1 base and J by 8 bases, with 13 bases of the junction left unmatched. This CDR3 is built from 18 residues. Looked up from germline, CDR1 is SGHRS and CDR2 is YFSETQ. CDR3 loop: CASSLLAGGPLFDHEQFF. DNA of the CDR3: TGCGCCAGCAGCTTGCTAGCGGGAGGGCCCCTTTTCGACCATGAGCAGTTCTTC.

This clone was seen just once. The chain uses TRBV28 and TRBJ1-2, with D uncertain. Trimming removed 11 bases at V and 4 bases at J, with 29 bases between. There are 17 residues in the CDR3. Germline-derived CDR1 and CDR2 are MDHEN and SYDVKM. The CDR3 loop is CAASSLNVRGPVYGYTF. The CDR3 region has the DNA TGTGCCGCCAGCAGTTTAAACGTAAGAGGTCCCGTCTATGGCTACACCTTC.

V gene TRBV5-1 combines with J gene TRBJ2-5, with 10 bases identical to TRBD2. From germline, CDR1 is SGHRS and CDR2 YFSETQ. The junction had 12 bases not matched to a gene; V was cut back by 2 bases and J by 5 bases. The CDR3 runs to 17 residues. The CDR3 here is CASSLGGLAGVLETQYF. For the CDR3, the DNA is TGCGCCAGCAGCTTAGGTGGCCTAGCGGGAGTCCTGGAGACCCAGTACTTC.

The chain links TRBV29-1 to TRBJ1-4, with TRBD1 as a possible D gene (6 bases). Trimming cost V 5 bases and J 0 bases, with 16 bases left between them. The CDR3 has 16 amino acids. The germline V gene has CDR1 SQVTM and CDR2 ANQGSEA. CDR3 region: CSVKDSFLSTNEKLFF. In DNA, the CDR3 is TGCAGCGTTAAGGACAGTTTCCTTTCAACTAATGAAAAACTGTTTTTT.

The rearrangement joins TRBV7-5 to TRBJ2-3; TRBD1 reflects the table's D call only, with no check against the DNA. TRBV7-5 is an annotated pseudogene. The CDR3 contains 14 residues. CDR3 nucleotides: TGTGCCAGCAGCCTCGACAGGGAGGTAGATACGCAGTATTTT. This translates into CASSLDREVDTQYF.

V gene TRBV11-3 combines with J gene TRBJ2-2; D is undetermined. Trimming removed 7 bases at V and 3 bases at J, with 21 bases between. From germline, CDR1 is SGHNT and CDR2 YENEEA. The CDR3 extends over 17 amino acids. CDR3 loop: CASTSLGGVGYTGELFF. The DNA for the CDR3 is TGTGCCAGCACCTCACTCGGTGGGGTAGGGTACACCGGGGAGCTGTTTTTT.

This clone appeared a single time. The J gene is TRBJ2-1, the V gene TRBV19, with D possibly being TRBD1 or TRBD2 (6 bases each). This CDR3 has 13 residues. Per the germline V gene, CDR1 is LNHDA and CDR2 is SQIVND (reference sequence). V gave up 5 bases and J gave up 9 bases, with 14 bases separating them. The CDR3 sequence is CASSSPGGGEQFF. The CDR3 nucleotides read TGTGCCAGTAGTTCCCCAGGAGGGGGTGAGCAGTTCTTC. The full variable domain, in which reference TRBV19 and TRBJ2-1 provide the parts outside the CDR3, is DGGITQSPKYLFRKEGQNVTLSCEQNLNHDAMYWYRQDPGQGLRLIYYSQIVNDFQKGDIAEGYSVSREKKESFPLTVTSAQKNPTAFYLCASSSPGGGEQFFGPGTRLTVL.

V is TRBV19 and J is TRBJ2-1; the D is unclear. The CDR3 has 16 residues. The ends were cut back, 2 bases at V and 1 base at J, with 12 bases in the middle. Germline CDR1 and CDR2: LNHDA and SQIVND (reference sequence). The CDR3 DNA reads as TGTGCCAGTAGTATATCGGACGTCAGATCCTACAATGAGCAGTTCTTC. Encoded protein: CASSISDVRSYNEQFF.

CDR3 sequence: CASSSHYSGNTIYF. DNA for the CDR3: TGTGCCAGCAGTTCCCACTACTCTGGAAACACCATATATTTT. The chain combines TRBV28 with TRBJ1-3; D is undetermined. The germline CDR1 and CDR2 sequences are MDHEN and SYDVKM. Trimming removed 4 bases at V and 0 bases at J, with 7 bases between. The CDR3 is 14 residues long.

The genes are TRBV19 and TRBJ2-2; tentatively, D is TRBD1 (6 bases). Deletions cut 3 bases from V and 8 bases from J, with 13 bases between. The CDR3 is 14 amino acids. Germline-derived CDR1 and CDR2 are LNHDA and SQIVND (reference sequence). This chain's CDR3 is CASSIRTDLGELFF. DNA for the CDR3: TGTGCCAGTAGTATCAGGACAGATCTGGGGGAGCTGTTTTTT.

V is TRBV6-8 and J is TRBJ1-2, with a tentative D call TRBD1 (5 bases). Germline V gives CDR1 MNHGY, CDR2 SAAAGT. Trimming stripped 6 bases from V and 8 bases from J, with 13 bases between. CDR3 size: 12 residues. The CDR3 nucleotides read TGTGCCAGCAGACGGGACCACGGGGGCTACACCTTC. Amino acids: CASRRDHGGYTF.

CDR3 region: CASSKIGTGGETQYF. The CDR3 DNA is TGTGCCAGCAGTAAGATTGGGACAGGTGGAGAGACCCAGTACTTC. The chain employs TRBV9 and TRBJ2-5; 8 bases match TRBD1. V shed 5 bases, J shed 4 bases, and the junction held 10 bases outside the gene matches. The CDR3 runs to 15 residues. Germline V gives CDR1 SGDLS, CDR2 YYNGEE.

The chain joins TRBV19 to TRBJ1-6; maybe TRBD1 (5 bases). The CDR3 sequence is 13 residues long. Trimming shortened V by 9 bases and J by 4 bases, and 10 bases separated the two germline ends. Germline CDR1 is LNHDA and CDR2 is SQIVND (reference sequence). CDR3 in DNA: TGTGCCAGCAGGGCGGAATATAATTCACCCCTCCACTTT. Protein sequence: CASRAEYNSPLHF.

The chain carries TRBV14 and TRBJ2-2, with D possibly TRBD2 on 6 matching bases. V lost 0 bases and J 4 bases, leaving 12 bases between the germline ends. The CDR3 runs 16 residues. Germline V gene sequence: CDR1 SGHDN, CDR2 FVKESK. The CDR3 loop is CASSQDLGTSTGELFF. CDR3 in DNA: TGTGCCAGCAGCCAAGATTTGGGGACTTCCACCGGGGAGCTGTTTTTT. Complete variable domain (other parts from reference TRBV14 and TRBJ2-2): EAGVTQFPSHSVIEKGQTVTLRCDPISGHDNLYWYRRVMGKEIKFLLHFVKESKQDESGMPNNRFLAERTGGTYSTLKVQPAELEDSGVYFCASSQDLGTSTGELFFGEGSRLTVL.

This chain connects TRBV30 to TRBJ1-2, with D perhaps matching TRBD1 (5 bases). The V end was cut by 0 bases, the J end by 8 bases, with 13 bases between. Germline V gene data show CDR1 as GTSNPN and CDR2 as SVGIG (reference sequence). The CDR3 runs to 13 residues. The CDR3 loop reads CAWSVPAGRGYTF. Here the CDR3 DNA reads TGTGCCTGGAGTGTACCGGCAGGGCGAGGCTACACCTTC. The entire variable domain, with the rest obtained from reference TRBV30 and TRBJ1-2, is as follows: SQTIHQWPATLVQPVGSPLSLECTVEGTSNPNLYWYRQAAGRGLQLLFYSVGIGQISSEVPQNLSASRPQDRQFILSSKKLLLSDSGFYLCAWSVPAGRGYTFGSGTRLTVV.

The chain links TRBV15 to TRBJ1-3; D is possibly TRBD1 (6 bases). The length of the CDR3 is 15 residues. Germline V gene data show CDR1 as LNHNV and CDR2 as YYDKDF (reference sequence). The V and J ends lost 3 bases and 0 bases respectively, with 9 bases between them. CDR3 coding DNA: TGTGCCACCAGCAGGCCGGACAGCTCTGGAAACACCATATATTTT. It translates to CATSRPDSSGNTIYF.

The chain joins TRBV28 to TRBJ1-2, with 11 nucleotides matching TRBD1. This CDR3 is built from 15 residues. Germline V CDR1 and CDR2: MDHEN, SYDVKM. Trimming at V came to 3 bases and at J to 6 bases, leaving 6 bases not matched to a gene. CDR3 in amino acids: CASSLGQGVRNGYTF. The CDR3 DNA reads TGTGCCAGCAGTTTGGGACAGGGGGTGAGGAATGGCTACACCTTC.

The rearrangement uses TRBV23-1 and TRBJ2-7, with D perhaps matching TRBD1 (6 bases). TRBV23-1 is sorted into the ORF group, with uncertain function. CDR3 size: 13 residues. The V end lost 6 bases, the J end lost 3 bases, and 12 bases lay between the germline ends. The CDR3 DNA reads as TGCGCCAGCAGCTTACAGGGAGTCTACGAGCAGTACTTC. Its protein product is CASSLQGVYEQYF.

V is TRBV19 and J is TRBJ2-7; TRBD2 is a possible D gene (6 bases). The CDR3 consists of 12 residues. V was pared by 0 bases and J by 6 bases, with 6 bases between. Per germline, CDR1 LNHDA and CDR2 SQIVND (reference sequence). The CDR3 coding sequence is TGTGCCAGTAGTATAGAGGGGGGCGAGCAGTACTTC. It is translated as CASSIEGGEQYF.

This clone came up once. CDR3 DNA sequence: TGTGCCAGTAGTGATACAGGGAAGCACGGGGAGCTGTTTTTT. Protein sequence: CASSDTGKHGELFF. This chain joins TRBV19 and TRBJ2-2; D might be TRBD1 (6 bases). CDR1 is LNHDA and CDR2 is SQIVND in the germline V gene (reference sequence). This CDR3 has 14 amino acids. V was cut by 5 bases and J by 7 bases, with 14 bases left in between.

The chain uses TRBV28 and TRBJ2-3; 10 bases match TRBD2. Germline V gives CDR1 MDHEN, CDR2 SYDVKM. V was pared by 2 bases and J by 3 bases, with 2 bases of the junction left unmatched. The CDR3 is 15 residues long. This CDR3 reads CASSLSGRGTDTQYF. The CDR3 DNA follows: TGTGCCAGCAGTTTAAGCGGGAGGGGGACAGATACGCAGTATTTT.

The rearrangement uses TRBV18 and TRBJ2-7; TRBD1 might be the D (6 bases). Germline V gene lookup returns CDR1 KGHSH and CDR2 LQKENI. This CDR3 has 14 residues. The ends were cut back, 2 bases at V and 4 bases at J, with 12 bases in the middle. The CDR3 sequence is CASSPITGQYEQYF. CDR3 sequence (DNA): TGTGCCAGCTCACCAATCACAGGGCAATACGAGCAGTACTTC.

CDR3 nucleotide sequence: TGTGCCAGCACAAGTGGACAGGGCTACGAGCAGTACTTC. It yields the protein CASTSGQGYEQYF. The V and J genes are TRBV18 and TRBJ2-7; 8 bases map to TRBD1. V trimming: 8 bases; J trimming: 3 bases; junction bases outside the gene matches: 6. Germline V gene lookup returns CDR1 KGHSH and CDR2 LQKENI. This CDR3 contains 13 residues.

The V call is TRBV5-1, the J call TRBJ1-1, with 10 bases matching TRBD1. The germline V gene encodes CDR1 SGHRS and CDR2 YFSETQ. V trimming: 1 base; J trimming: 4 bases; junction bases outside the gene matches: 4. This CDR3 is 15 amino acids long. The chain's CDR3 is CASSLRTGGGTEAFF. DNA of the CDR3: TGCGCCAGCAGCTTGCGGACAGGGGGAGGCACTGAAGCTTTCTTT.

The chain uses TRBV19 and TRBJ2-7; 7 bases map to TRBD2. The CDR3 length is 14 residues. J gave up 2 bases and V 7 bases, and 8 bases lay outside the gene matches. Germline-derived CDR1 and CDR2 are LNHDA and SQIVND (reference sequence). The DNA for the CDR3 is TGTGCCAGTAATCCTCGAGGGAGGGCCTACGAGCAGTACTTC. It codes for CASNPRGRAYEQYF.